Sequencing of this TCR beta chain was carried out in a study of T cells in Graves' hyperthyroidism and ophthalmopathy. About the research overall: The blood sample was taken at first diagnosis, before treatment began.

This clonotype came up many times. Patients were aged 18 to 65, had disease duration under 2 months, and had newly diagnosed hyperthyroidism. Reasons for excluding patients were uncontrolled infection, other autoimmune disease, pregnancy or lactation. Diagnoses rested on clinical symptoms, serum thyroxine and TRAb, thyroid ultrasound and orbital computed tomography. The V end lost 5 bases, the J end lost 2 bases, and 10 bases lay between the germline ends. CDR3 length: 14 amino acids. The germline V gene has CDR1 MNHEY and CDR2 SMNVEV (reference sequence). TCR beta CDR3 region amplification was performed from RNA transcripts. HTBI primers were used for first-round RT-PCR of the TCR CDR3. Via MiXCR, TCRdb re-called the multiplex PCR reads, giving one row per CDR3 protein. The repertoire consists of around 280,000 distinct CDR3 sequences, with about 14% occurring once and the leading ten covering almost 8%.

The source of this sequence is a woman between 25 and 40 years old with Graves' hyperthyroidism that later progressed to Graves' ophthalmopathy. The chain couples TRBV27 to TRBJ2-1; D is perhaps TRBD2 (6 bases). The sequenced material came from blood. CDR3 nucleotide sequence: TGTGCCAGCAGTGTAGCGGTAACCTACAATGAGCAGTTCTTC. This sequence encodes CASSVAVTYNEQFF.